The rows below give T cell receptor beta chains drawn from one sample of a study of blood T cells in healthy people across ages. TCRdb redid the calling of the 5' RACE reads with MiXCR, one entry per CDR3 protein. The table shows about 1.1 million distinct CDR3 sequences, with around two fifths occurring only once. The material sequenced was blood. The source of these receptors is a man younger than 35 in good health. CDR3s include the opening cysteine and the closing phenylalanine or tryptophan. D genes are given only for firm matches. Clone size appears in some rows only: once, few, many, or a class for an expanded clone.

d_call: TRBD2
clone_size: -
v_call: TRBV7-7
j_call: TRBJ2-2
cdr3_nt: TGTGCCATATCTAGCGGGCACACCGGGGAGCTGTTTTTT
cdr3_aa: CAISSGHTGELFF

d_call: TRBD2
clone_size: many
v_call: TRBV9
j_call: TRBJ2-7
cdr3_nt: TGTGCCAGCAGCCAAACGGGACTAGGCTCCTACGAGCAGTACTTC
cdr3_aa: CASSQTGLGSYEQYF

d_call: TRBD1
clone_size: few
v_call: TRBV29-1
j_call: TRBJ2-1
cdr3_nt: TGCAGCGTTGAGCCGGGACAGTACTACAATGAGCAGTTCTTC
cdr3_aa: CSVEPGQYYNEQFF

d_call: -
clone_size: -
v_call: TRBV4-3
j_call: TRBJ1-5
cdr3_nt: TGCGCCAGCAGTAGGCAGCACAATCAGCCCCAGCATTTT
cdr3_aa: CASSRQHNQPQHF

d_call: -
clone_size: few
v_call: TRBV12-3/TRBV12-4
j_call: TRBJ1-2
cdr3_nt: TGTGCCAGCGTTCTTAACTATGGCTACACCTTC
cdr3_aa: CASVLNYGYTF

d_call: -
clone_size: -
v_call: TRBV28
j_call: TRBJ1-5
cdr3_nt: TGTGCCAGCAGTTTTTTAGGGGTTAGCAATCAGCCCCAGCATTTT
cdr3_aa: CASSFLGVSNQPQHF

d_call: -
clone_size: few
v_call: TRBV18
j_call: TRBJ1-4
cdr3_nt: TGTGCCAGCTCACCGGGGGCGCGAGATGAAAAACTGTTTTTT
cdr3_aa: CASSPGARDEKLFF

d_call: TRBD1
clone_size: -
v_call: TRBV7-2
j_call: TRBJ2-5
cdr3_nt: TGTGCCAGCAGCTTAAAGATGGACAGGGGGCACGGTGAGACCCAGTACTTC
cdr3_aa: CASSLKMDRGHGETQYF

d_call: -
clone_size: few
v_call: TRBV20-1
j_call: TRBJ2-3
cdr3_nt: TGCAGTGCTAGAGATCCTGACAGAAGCACAGATACGCAGTATTTT
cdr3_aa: CSARDPDRSTDTQYF

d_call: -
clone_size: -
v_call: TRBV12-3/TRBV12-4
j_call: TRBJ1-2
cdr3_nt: TGTGCCAGCAGCCTCAAAAGGGGGGCGCAGGGCTACACCTTC
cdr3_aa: CASSLKRGAQGYTF

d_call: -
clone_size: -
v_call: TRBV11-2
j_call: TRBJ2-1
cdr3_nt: TGTGCCAGCAGCCCCGGGTCCTCCTACGAGCAGTTCTTC
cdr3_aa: CASSPGSSYEQFF

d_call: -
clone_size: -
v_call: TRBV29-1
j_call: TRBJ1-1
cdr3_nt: TGCAGCGTTACAGGGTTTGCCACTGAAGCTTTCTTT
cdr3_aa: CSVTGFATEAFF

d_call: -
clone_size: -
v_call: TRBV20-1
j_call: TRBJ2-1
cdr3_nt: TGCAGTGCTGGGGGCGGTGCCCCCAATGCGCGGAATGAGCAGTTCTTC
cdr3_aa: CSAGGGAPNARNEQFF

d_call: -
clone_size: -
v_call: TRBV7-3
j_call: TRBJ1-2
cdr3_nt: TGTGCCAGCAGCTTAAACGGGGACGACTATGGCTACACCTTC
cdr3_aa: CASSLNGDDYGYTF

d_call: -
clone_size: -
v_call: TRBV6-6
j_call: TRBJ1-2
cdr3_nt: TGTGCCAGCAGTTACTCAGAGGGATACTATGGCTACACCTTC
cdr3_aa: CASSYSEGYYGYTF

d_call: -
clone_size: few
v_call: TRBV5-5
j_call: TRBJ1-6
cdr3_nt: TGTGCCAGCAGCCCGGCCGCAGGAAATTCACCCCTCCACTTT
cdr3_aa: CASSPAAGNSPLHF

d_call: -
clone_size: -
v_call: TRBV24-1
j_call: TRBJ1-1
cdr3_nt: TGTGCCACCAGGGATTTCTTTGGGGGAGCTTTCTTT
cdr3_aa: CATRDFFGGAFF

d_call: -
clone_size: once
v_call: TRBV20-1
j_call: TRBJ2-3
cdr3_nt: TGCAGTGCTAGAGTACAGGGAAGCACAGATACGCAGTATTTT
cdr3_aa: CSARVQGSTDTQYF

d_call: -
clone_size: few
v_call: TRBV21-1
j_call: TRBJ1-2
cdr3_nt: TGTGCCAGCAGCAAAGTGAAGACAGCCCAGCCTGACTATGGCTACACCTTC
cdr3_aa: CASSKVKTAQPDYGYTF

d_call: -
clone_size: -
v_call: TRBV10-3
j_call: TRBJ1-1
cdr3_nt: TGTGCCGTCGCCCGAGGGGGGGTAACGTCGGCCACTGAAGCTTTCTTT
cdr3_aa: CAVARGGVTSATEAFF

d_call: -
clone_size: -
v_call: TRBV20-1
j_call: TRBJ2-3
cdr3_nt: TGCAGTGCTCTGAGGTCAACGGGGGCCACAGATACGCAGTATTTT
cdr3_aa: CSALRSTGATDTQYF

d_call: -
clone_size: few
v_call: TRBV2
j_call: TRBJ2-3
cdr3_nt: TGTGCCAGCAGTGGTAGCGGTATAAGCACAGATACGCAGTATTTT
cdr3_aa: CASSGSGISTDTQYF

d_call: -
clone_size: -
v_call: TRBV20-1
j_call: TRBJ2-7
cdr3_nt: TGCAGTGCTAGAGATGAGGGGACCGAGCAGTACTTC
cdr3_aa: CSARDEGTEQYF

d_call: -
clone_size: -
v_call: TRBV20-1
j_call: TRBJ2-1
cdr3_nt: TGCAGTGCCATTCTCCCACAGGGTAGGGATGAGCAGTTCTTC
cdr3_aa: CSAILPQGRDEQFF

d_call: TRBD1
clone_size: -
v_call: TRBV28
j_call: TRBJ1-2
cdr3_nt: TGTGCCAGCAGGAAACAGGGGGCTAATGGCTACACCTTC
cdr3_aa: CASRKQGANGYTF

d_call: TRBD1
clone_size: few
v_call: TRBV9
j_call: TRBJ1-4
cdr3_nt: TGTGCCAGCAGCGGTCGACAGGGTAACTATGAAAAACTGTTTTTT
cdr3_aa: CASSGRQGNYEKLFF

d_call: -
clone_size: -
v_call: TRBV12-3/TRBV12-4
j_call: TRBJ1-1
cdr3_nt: TGTGCCAGCACCAAAACCACAGGGAATCAAGCTTTCTTT
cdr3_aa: CASTKTTGNQAFF

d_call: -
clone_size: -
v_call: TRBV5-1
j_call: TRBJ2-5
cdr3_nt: TGCGCCAGCAGCTTAGAGGACAGAGAAGAGACCCAGTACTTC
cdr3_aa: CASSLEDREETQYF

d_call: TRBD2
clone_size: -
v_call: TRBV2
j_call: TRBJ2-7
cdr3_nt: TGTGCCTCCCGCGGGAGCTACAATGAGCAGTACTTC
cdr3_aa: CASRGSYNEQYF

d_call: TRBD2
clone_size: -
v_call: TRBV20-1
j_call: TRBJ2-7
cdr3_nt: TGCAGTGCCCCGACCGGGGGGAACTACGAGCAGTACTTC
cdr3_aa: CSAPTGGNYEQYF

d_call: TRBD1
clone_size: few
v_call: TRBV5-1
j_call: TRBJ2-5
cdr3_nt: TGCGCCAGCAGCGCCAAGACAGGGGAGGAGACCCAGTACTTC
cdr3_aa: CASSAKTGEETQYF

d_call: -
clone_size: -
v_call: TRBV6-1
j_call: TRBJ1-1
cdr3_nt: TGTGCCAGCGAGCGGACAGTCGGGGGAGCTTTCTTT
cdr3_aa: CASERTVGGAFF

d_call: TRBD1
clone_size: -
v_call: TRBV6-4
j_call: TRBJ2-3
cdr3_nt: TGTGCCAGCAGTGGAGGACAGGGGGAGACAGATACGCAGTATTTT
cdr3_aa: CASSGGQGETDTQYF

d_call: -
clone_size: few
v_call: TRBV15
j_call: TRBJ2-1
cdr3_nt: TGTGCCACCAGCAGAGATACTAATGAGCAGTTCTTC
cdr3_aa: CATSRDTNEQFF

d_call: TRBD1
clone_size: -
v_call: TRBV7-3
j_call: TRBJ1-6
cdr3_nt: TGTGCCAGCAGCTTAAACGACAGGGCGGGATCACCCCTCCACTTT
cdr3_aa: CASSLNDRAGSPLHF

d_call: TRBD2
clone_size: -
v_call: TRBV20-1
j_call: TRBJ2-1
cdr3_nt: TGCAGTGCTAGAGTGGGCGGGGGGGTAGATGAGCAGTTCTTC
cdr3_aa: CSARVGGGVDEQFF

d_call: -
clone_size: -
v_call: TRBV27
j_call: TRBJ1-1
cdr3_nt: TGTGCCAGCAGGCCAGGGACCATGAACACTGAAGCTTTCTTT
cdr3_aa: CASRPGTMNTEAFF

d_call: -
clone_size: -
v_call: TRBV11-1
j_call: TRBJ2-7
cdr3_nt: TGTGCCAGCAGCTTAGCGGTACGGGGATCCTACGAGCAGTACTTC
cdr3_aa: CASSLAVRGSYEQYF

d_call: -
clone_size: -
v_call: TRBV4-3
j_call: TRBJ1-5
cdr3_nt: TGCGCCAGCAGCCAAGATGCAGTAAGCAATCAGCACCAGCATTTT
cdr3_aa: CASSQDAVSNQHQHF

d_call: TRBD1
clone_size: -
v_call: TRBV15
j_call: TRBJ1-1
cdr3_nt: TGTGCCTCCAGCAGCACACTCGGGACAGGACACACTGAAGCTTTCTTT
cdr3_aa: CASSSTLGTGHTEAFF

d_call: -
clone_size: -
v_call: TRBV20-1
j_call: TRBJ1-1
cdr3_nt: TGCAGTGCGGGGAAAGGGGTCTCTGAAGCTTTCTTT
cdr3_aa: CSAGKGVSEAFF

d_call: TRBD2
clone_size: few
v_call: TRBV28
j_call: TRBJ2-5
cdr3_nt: TGTGCCAGCAGTTTGAGTCTAGCGGGGCACAAGACCCAGTACTTC
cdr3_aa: CASSLSLAGHKTQYF

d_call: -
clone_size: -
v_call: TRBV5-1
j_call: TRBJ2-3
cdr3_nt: TGCGCCAGCAGCTTGCAAGGCCCTAGCACAGATACGCGGTATTTT
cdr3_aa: CASSLQGPSTDTRYF

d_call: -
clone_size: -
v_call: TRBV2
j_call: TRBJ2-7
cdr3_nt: TGTGCCAGCAGTGAAGCGCTTCTGACAGCCTACGAGCAGTACTTC
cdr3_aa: CASSEALLTAYEQYF

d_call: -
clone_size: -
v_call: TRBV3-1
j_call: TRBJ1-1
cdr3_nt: TGTGCCAGCAGCTCCCGAACGGACAGGAACACTGAAGCTTTCTTT
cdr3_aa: CASSSRTDRNTEAFF

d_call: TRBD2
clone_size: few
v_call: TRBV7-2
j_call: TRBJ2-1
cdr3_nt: TGTGCCAGCAGCTCGTCACTAGCGATCTCCTACAATGAGCAGTTCTTC
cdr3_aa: CASSSSLAISYNEQFF

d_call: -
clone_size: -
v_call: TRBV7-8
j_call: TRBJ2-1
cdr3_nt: TGTGCCATCAATACCGCCGGGTCCTACAATGAGCAGTTCTTC
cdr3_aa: CAINTAGSYNEQFF